This TCR beta chain is drawn from a study of preoperative IRX-2 immunotherapy in early breast cancer. Method: immunoSEQ multiplex PCR; TCRdb's copy keeps in-frame clones and lacks some. Seen here are about 24,000 clones, roughly 90% observed once, and the top ten hold 25% to 35%. The CDR3 is 15 residues long. The germline gives CDR1 SGHDT, CDR2 YYEEEE. Trimming took off 0 bases at V and 4 bases at J, with 11 bases between the two ends. This sample's treatment: preoperative locoregional IRX-2 cytokine immunotherapy. This clonotype was sampled from a human donor with breast cancer. The specimen comprised tumor tissue, sampled after IRX-2 immunotherapy. This chain connects TRBV5-6 to TRBJ2-1, with a possible D match to TRBD1 (5 bases). The CDR3 DNA sequence: TGTGCCAGCAGCTTGGCAGGCCAGGGTTACAATGAGCAGTTCTTC. This encodes CASSLAGQGYNEQFF.